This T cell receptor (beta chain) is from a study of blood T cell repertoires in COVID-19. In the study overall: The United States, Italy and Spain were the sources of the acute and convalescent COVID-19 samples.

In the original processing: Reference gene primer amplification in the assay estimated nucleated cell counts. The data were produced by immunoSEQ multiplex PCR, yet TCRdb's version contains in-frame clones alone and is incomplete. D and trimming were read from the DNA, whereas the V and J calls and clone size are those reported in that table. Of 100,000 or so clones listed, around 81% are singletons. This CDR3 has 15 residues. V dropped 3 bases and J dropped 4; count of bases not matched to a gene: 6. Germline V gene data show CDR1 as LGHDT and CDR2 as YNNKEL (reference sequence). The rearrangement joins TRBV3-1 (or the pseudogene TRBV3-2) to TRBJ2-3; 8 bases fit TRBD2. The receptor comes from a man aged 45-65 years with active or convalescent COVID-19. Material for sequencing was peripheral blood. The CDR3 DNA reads TGTGCCAGCAGCCAGGGACTAGAAAAGTCAGATACGCAGTATTTT. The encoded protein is CASSQGLEKSDTQYF.